The 27 T cell receptor beta chains given below trace back to one sample, sequenced in a study of blood T cells in healthy people across ages. PCR was performed a second time for about 7 to 12 cycles using a sample-barcoded 5' primer and a J-beta primer mix. MiXCR was run by TCRdb on the 5' RACE reads, yielding one entry per CDR3 protein. In the table there are 1.5 million or so distinct CDR3 sequences, approximately 42% of which are singletons. The sequenced sample was blood. Receptors originate from a woman between 18 and 29 years old in good health.

The chain uses TRBV30 and TRBJ1-6; tentative D call: TRBD1 (6 bases). The CDR3 sequence is 13 residues long. Trimming took off 6 bases at V and 9 bases at J, with 15 bases between the two ends. The germline gives CDR1 GTSNPN, CDR2 SVGIG (reference sequence). The CDR3: CACYRAPASPLHF. The CDR3 DNA is TGTGCCTGTTACAGGGCCCCAGCTTCACCCCTCCACTTT.

In DNA, the CDR3 is TGTGCCAGCAGCTCCAGGACTAGCGGGGGGGCCGGCTCCTACAATGAGCAGTTCTTC. Its protein product is CASSSRTSGGAGSYNEQFF. The rearrangement uses TRBV12-3 or TRBV12-4 and TRBJ2-1; 15 positions agree with TRBD2. Trimming took 6 bases from V and 0 from J; bases not matched to a gene: 9. The CDR3 contains 19 residues.

This clonotype was detected a few times. The rearrangement uses TRBV27 and TRBJ2-7; the match to TRBD2 covers 9 bases. The CDR3 loop spans 14 amino acids. The germline V gene has CDR1 MNHEY and CDR2 SMNVEV (reference sequence). V shed 6 bases, J shed 1 base, and the junction held 4 bases outside the gene matches. In nucleotides, the CDR3 is TGTGCCAGCAGACTAGCGGGTCCTTCCTACGAGCAGTACTTC. As protein: CASRLAGPSYEQYF.

J is TRBJ2-7 and V is TRBV6-1, with 8 bases that match TRBD2. CDR3 size: 15 residues. The V segment lost 7 bases and the J segment 4 bases; nucleotides outside the gene matches: 12. Germline loops: CDR1 MNHNS, CDR2 SASEGT. In DNA, the CDR3 is TGTGCCAGCAATCCCGGGAGGGCCCTCGGATACGAGCAGTACTTC. Protein: CASNPGRALGYEQYF.

J is TRBJ2-2 and V is TRBV2; the match to TRBD2 covers 7 bases. The CDR3 is 16 residues long. After removal of 6 bases from V and 4 bases from J, the junction contained 11 bases not matched to a gene. The V gene's germline CDR1 is SNHLY and CDR2 FYNNEI. CDR3 residues: CASRRLAARGTGELFF. The CDR3 DNA sequence: TGTGCCAGCAGGAGACTAGCTGCAAGAGGCACCGGGGAGCTGTTTTTT.

The V call is TRBV20-1, the J call TRBJ1-6; no definite D call. V lost 0 bases, J lost 4 bases, and 10 bases lay in between. CDR1 is DFQATT, CDR2 SNEGSKA, per germline (reference sequence). This CDR3 region has 15 residues. CDR3 sequence (DNA): TGCAGTGCTAGAGATCAGGACGGATATAATTCACCCCTCCACTTT. It specifies CSARDQDGYNSPLHF.

The gene calls are TRBV12-3 or TRBV12-4 and TRBJ2-7, with a tentative D call TRBD2 (5 bases). Trimming cost V 2 bases and J 7 bases, with 18 bases left between them. The CDR3 runs to 15 residues. CDR3 region: CASSLRGAAPNEQYF. As DNA, the CDR3 is TGTGCCAGCAGTTTACGGGGAGCCGCGCCCAATGAGCAGTACTTC.

As regards this clonotype: At one end, the junction sequence differs from germline, possibly due to a read error. The chain carries TRBV20-1 and TRBJ2-1, with a possible D match to TRBD2 (6 bases). This CDR3 has 12 amino acids. Germline lookup yields CDR1 DFQATT and CDR2 SNEGSKA (reference sequence). CDR3 sequence: CSTSIASNEQFF. CDR3 DNA sequence: TGCAGTACTAGCATAGCGTCAAATGAGCAGTTCTTC.

V usage is TRBV28 and J usage is TRBJ2-1; the D gene could be TRBD1 or TRBD2 (5 bases each). The CDR3 is made up of 14 amino acids. The ends were cut back, 10 bases at V and 4 bases at J, with 17 bases in the middle. CDR1 and CDR2 (germline): MDHEN, SYDVKM. The CDR3 region has the DNA TGTGCCATCCGGTCCGGGGCTAATTACAATGAGCAGTTCTTC. This gives the protein CAIRSGANYNEQFF.

CDR3 sequence: CASSLWRGSNTDTQYF. The DNA for the CDR3 is TGTGCCAGCAGCCTTTGGAGGGGTTCAAACACAGATACGCAGTATTTT. The chain uses TRBV7-3 and TRBJ2-3; D is perhaps TRBD2 (6 bases). This CDR3 region has 16 residues. Trimming shortened V by 5 bases and J by 2 bases, and 17 bases separated the two germline ends. Germline V lookup: CDR1 SGHTA, CDR2 FQGTGA.

This clonotype appeared a few times. The chain uses TRBV7-2 and TRBJ2-3; TRBD2 matches at 9 bases. With V trimmed by 0 bases and J by 4 bases, 8 bases remained unmatched. This CDR3 is built from 17 residues. The germline V gene encodes CDR1 SGHTA and CDR2 FQGNSA. The CDR3 DNA follows: TGTGCCAGCAGCTTAGCCCCTAGCGGGATGGGCTCAGATACGCAGTATTTT. Protein sequence: CASSLAPSGMGSDTQYF.

The rearrangement uses TRBV5-1 and TRBJ2-3; weak D call: TRBD1 (5 bases). Between the trimmed V and J ends, which lost 0 bases and 2 bases, there was a span of 10 bases. The CDR3 contains 15 residues. The germline gives CDR1 SGHRS, CDR2 YFSETQ. CDR3 region: CASSLEGSHTDTQYF. The CDR3 DNA follows: TGCGCCAGCAGCTTGGAGGGGTCTCACACAGATACGCAGTATTTT.

The sample holds a few counts of this clonotype. The rearrangement uses TRBV4-2 and TRBJ2-1; 13 bases agree with TRBD2. Germline trimming cut 3 bases from V and 0 bases from J; bases unmatched to any gene: 2. Germline loops: CDR1 LGHNA, CDR2 YNFKEQ. The CDR3 is made up of 17 amino acids. CDR3 DNA: TGTGCCAGCAGCCAGAGGACTAGCGGGGGCTCCTACAATGAGCAGTTCTTC. Its protein is CASSQRTSGGSYNEQFF.

The genes are TRBV6-5 and TRBJ1-4; possible D gene TRBD1, 5 bases. CDR1 and CDR2 (germline): MNHEY, SVGAGI. The CDR3 is 18 residues long. Trimming took 0 bases from V and 7 from J, leaving 21 bases between them. The CDR3 DNA reads TGTGCCAGCAGTTACTCCTGGCCAGGGAGGGTATCTGGTGAAAAACTGTTTTTT. This sequence encodes CASSYSWPGRVSGEKLFF.

The chain's CDR3 is CASGGLAGTDTQYF. The CDR3, as DNA: TGTGCCAGCGGTGGACTAGCGGGAACAGATACGCAGTATTTT. This chain connects TRBV2 to TRBJ2-3; 12 bases are a match to TRBD2. The CDR3 consists of 14 residues. Germline-derived CDR1 and CDR2 are SNHLY and FYNNEI. Trimming took 8 bases from V and 3 from J; bases not matched to a gene: 3. The full variable domain, completed using reference TRBV2 and TRBJ2-3, is EPEVTQTPSHQVTQMGQEVILRCVPISNHLYFYWYRQILGQKVEFLVSFYNNEISEKSEIFDDQFSVERPDGSNFTLKIRSTKLEDSAMYFCASGGLAGTDTQYFGPGTRLTVL.

This chain joins TRBV10-3 and TRBJ2-1, with 7 bases identical to TRBD2. The CDR3 is 15 amino acids. Germline V lookup: CDR1 ENHRY, CDR2 SYGVKD. Trimming cost V 10 bases and J 2 bases; bases outside gene matches: 11. The CDR3 region has the DNA TGTGCCACGGAAGCGGGGACCGGGGCCTACAATGAGCAGTTCTTC. Amino acids: CATEAGTGAYNEQFF.

This clonotype was counted only a few times. The V and J genes are TRBV12-3 or TRBV12-4 and TRBJ2-5, with D possibly being TRBD1 (5 bases). CDR3 length: 13 residues. V gave up 3 bases and J gave up 11 bases, with 16 bases separating them. As DNA, the CDR3 is TGTGCCAGCAGTTTGTGGCAGGGCGATGAGCAGTACTTC. Translated, it gives CASSLWQGDEQYF.

This clonotype has more than one count but fewer than ten. The CDR3 DNA reads as TGCAGTGCTAGAGATATCCGAGGAAAAACTAACTATGGCTACACCTTC. The encoded protein is CSARDIRGKTNYGYTF. The chain uses TRBV20-1 and TRBJ1-2; D remains unclear. The germline V and J ends were trimmed by 0 bases and 0 bases, with 14 bases remaining between them. CDR3 length equals 16 residues. Germline CDR1 reads DFQATT; CDR2 reads SNEGSKA (reference sequence).

Comments on this clonotype: A much larger clone sits a single nucleotide away, making a read error possible. This chain connects TRBV28 to TRBJ2-3; a weak D match, TRBD1 (5 bases). The germline V gene has CDR1 MDHEN and CDR2 SYDVKM. CDR3 length: 13 residues. The CDR3 nucleotides are TGTGCCAGCAGTTTATACGGAACAGGTACGCAGTATTTT. Its translation: CASSLYGTGTQYF.

The genes are TRBV9 and TRBJ2-2, with TRBD2 matching over 9 bases. V shed 4 bases, J shed 7 bases, and the junction held 5 bases outside the gene matches. Per the germline V gene, CDR1 is SGDLS and CDR2 is YYNGEE. This CDR3 has 14 residues. DNA of the CDR3: TGTGCCAGCAGCACCGGACTAGCGATCGGGGAGCTGTTTTTT. Translation: CASSTGLAIGELFF.

The chain couples TRBV29-1 to TRBJ1-1; D is unclear. This CDR3 region has 12 residues. The V gene lost 7 bases and the J gene lost 4 bases, with 13 bases spanning the gap. The germline V gene encodes CDR1 SQVTM and CDR2 ANQGSEA. The CDR3 loop reads CSGDSGGTEAFF. DNA for the CDR3: TGCAGCGGCGATTCGGGAGGCACTGAAGCTTTCTTT.

The sample holds a few counts of this clonotype. J is TRBJ1-2 and V is TRBV10-3, with D tentatively TRBD1 (6 bases). Germline-derived CDR1 and CDR2 are ENHRY and SYGVKD. This CDR3 spans 16 amino acids. The V gene lost 4 bases and the J gene lost 0 bases, with 15 bases spanning the gap. The chain's CDR3 is CAISAGGDKANYGYTF. CDR3 bases: TGTGCCATCAGTGCAGGCGGGGACAAAGCTAACTATGGCTACACCTTC.

The chain links TRBV20-1 to TRBJ1-5; maybe TRBD1 (5 bases). Per germline, CDR1 DFQATT and CDR2 SNEGSKA (reference sequence). The CDR3 covers 13 residues. V gave up 1 base and J gave up 7 bases, with 11 bases separating them. The CDR3 here is CSARADKGQPQHF. The DNA for the CDR3 is TGCAGTGCTAGAGCGGACAAGGGACAGCCCCAGCATTTT.

The J gene is TRBJ2-7, the V gene TRBV3-1; D not resolved. The CDR3 has 12 residues. Per the germline V gene, CDR1 is LGHDT and CDR2 is YNNKEL (reference sequence). Trimming took off 0 bases at V and 7 bases at J, with 7 bases between the two ends. CDR3: CASSQDQNEQYF. The CDR3 DNA follows: TGTGCCAGCAGCCAAGATCAGAATGAGCAGTACTTC.

The table lists this clonotype with a few counts. CDR3 amino acids: CSARIYEQFF. The CDR3 bases are TGCAGTGCCAGAATTTATGAGCAGTTCTTC. V and J are TRBV20-1 and TRBJ2-1; D gene ambiguous. CDR1 is DFQATT, CDR2 SNEGSKA, per germline (reference sequence). V dropped 6 bases and J dropped 8 bases, with 8 bases sitting between them. This CDR3 has 10 residues.

The gene calls are TRBV21-1 and TRBJ1-1. TRBV21-1 is tagged as a pseudogene. This CDR3 has 13 amino acids. CDR3 amino acids: CASSKGEGTEAFF. As DNA, the CDR3 is TGTGCCAGCAGCAAAGGGGAGGGGACTGAAGCTTTCTTT.

This clonotype was detected only a few times. The V and J genes are TRBV27 and TRBJ2-1; D perhaps matches TRBD2 (5 bases). The CDR3 length is 14 residues. CDR1 is MNHEY and CDR2 is SMNVEV in the germline V gene (reference sequence). V lost 2 bases to trimming and J lost 7 bases, with 12 bases between them. The CDR3 DNA sequence: TGTGCCAGCAGTTTAGTCGGGATTTGGAATGAGCAGTTCTTC. Protein sequence: CASSLVGIWNEQFF.